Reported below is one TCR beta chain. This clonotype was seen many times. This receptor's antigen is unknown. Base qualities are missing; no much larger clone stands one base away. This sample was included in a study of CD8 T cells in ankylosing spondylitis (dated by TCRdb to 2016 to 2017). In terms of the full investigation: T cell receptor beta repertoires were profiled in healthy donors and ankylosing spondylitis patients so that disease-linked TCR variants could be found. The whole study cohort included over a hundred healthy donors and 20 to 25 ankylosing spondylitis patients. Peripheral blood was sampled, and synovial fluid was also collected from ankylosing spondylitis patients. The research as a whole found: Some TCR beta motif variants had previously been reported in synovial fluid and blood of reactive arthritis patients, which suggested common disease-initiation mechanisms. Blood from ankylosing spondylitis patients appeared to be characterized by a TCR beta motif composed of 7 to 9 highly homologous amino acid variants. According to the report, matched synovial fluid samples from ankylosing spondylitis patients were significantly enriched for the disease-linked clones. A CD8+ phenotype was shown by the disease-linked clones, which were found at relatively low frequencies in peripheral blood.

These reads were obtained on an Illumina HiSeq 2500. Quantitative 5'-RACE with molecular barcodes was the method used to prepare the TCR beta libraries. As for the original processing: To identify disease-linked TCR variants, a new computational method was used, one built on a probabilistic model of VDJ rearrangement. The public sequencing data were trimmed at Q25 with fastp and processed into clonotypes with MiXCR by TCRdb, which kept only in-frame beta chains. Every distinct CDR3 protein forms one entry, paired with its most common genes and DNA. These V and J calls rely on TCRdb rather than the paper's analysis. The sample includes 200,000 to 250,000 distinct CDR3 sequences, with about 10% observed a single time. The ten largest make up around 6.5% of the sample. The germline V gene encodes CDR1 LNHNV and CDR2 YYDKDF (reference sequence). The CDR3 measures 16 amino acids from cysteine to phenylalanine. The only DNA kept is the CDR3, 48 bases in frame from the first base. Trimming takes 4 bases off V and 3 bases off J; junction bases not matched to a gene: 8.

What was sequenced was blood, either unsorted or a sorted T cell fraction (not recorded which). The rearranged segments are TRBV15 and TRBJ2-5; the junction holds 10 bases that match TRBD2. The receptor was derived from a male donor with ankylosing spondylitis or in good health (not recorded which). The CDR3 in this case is CATSKGSGGAEETQYF. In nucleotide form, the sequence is TGTGCCACCAGCAAAGGGAGCGGGGGGGCTGAAGAGACCCAGTACTTC.